These T cell receptor beta chains were read from a single sample in a study of T-cell reconstitution after alpha-beta-depleted transplantation in children. TCRdb independently ran MiXCR on the PCR reads; one entry per CDR3 protein. The sample lists over 300,000 distinct CDR3 sequences, over 9% seen once, with about 2.3% in the top ten. Sequencing used PBMCs from the stem cell graft donor, obtained from the stem cell graft. Receptor source: a human donor who donated a stem cell graft to a child with acute lymphoblastic leukemia. The CDR3 runs from the conserved cysteine through the conserved F or W. D genes are given only for firm matches. Size values are once, few and many counts, or a class for expanded clones, and some rows have none.

j_call clone_size v_call d_call cdr3_aa cdr3_nt
TRBJ2-1 NA TRBV9 NA CASSVGPEANEQFF TGTGCCAGCAGCGTAGGCCCGGAGGCGAATGAGCAGTTCTTC
TRBJ2-7 NA TRBV12-3/TRBV12-4 NA CASRYSGNPKTYEQYF TGTGCCAGCAGGTACTCAGGGAACCCTAAAACCTACGAGCAGTACTTC
TRBJ1-4 NA TRBV7-9 TRBD1 CASSLAGTGDEKLFF TGTGCCAGCAGCTTAGCCGGGACAGGGGACGAAAAACTGTTTTTT
TRBJ2-1 few TRBV4-2 TRBD2 CASSQGTSGTNEQFF TGTGCCAGCAGCCAAGGGACTAGCGGGACGAATGAGCAGTTCTTC
TRBJ1-2 NA TRBV5-1 TRBD1 CASSFTLGTDGYTF TGCGCCAGCAGCTTTACCCTAGGGACAGATGGCTACACCTTC
TRBJ2-5 NA TRBV6-5 NA CASSYIDRTQETQYF TGTGCCAGCAGCTATATCGACAGGACCCAAGAGACCCAGTACTTC
TRBJ2-3 few TRBV5-1 NA CASSGFGRTADTQYF TGCGCCAGCAGCGGGTTCGGGAGAACCGCAGATACGCAGTATTTT
TRBJ2-3 NA TRBV4-3 TRBD1 CASSQERQGSTDTQYF TGCGCCAGCAGCCAAGAACGACAGGGGAGCACAGATACGCAGTATTTT
TRBJ2-1 few TRBV29-1 NA CSVEQGIGYNEQFF TGCAGCGTTGAACAGGGAATAGGCTACAATGAGCAGTTCTTC
TRBJ2-6 few TRBV28 NA CASSFLRGAGANVLTF TGTGCCAGCAGTTTTCTCAGAGGGGCTGGGGCCAACGTCCTGACTTTC
TRBJ2-1 NA TRBV5-6 TRBD2 CASSLRLAGYKGEQFF TGTGCCAGCAGCTTGAGGCTAGCGGGGTACAAAGGAGAGCAGTTCTTC
TRBJ2-5 NA TRBV18 NA CASSPQQRFQETQYF TGTGCCAGCTCACCACAACAACGTTTCCAAGAGACCCAGTACTTC
TRBJ2-6 many TRBV2 TRBD2 CASPGSGMLSGANVLTF TGTGCCAGCCCGGGTAGCGGGATGCTCTCTGGGGCCAACGTCCTGACTTTC
TRBJ2-4 NA TRBV12-3/TRBV12-4 NA CASSPRTPIQYF TGTGCCAGCAGTCCGAGGACCCCCATTCAGTACTTC
TRBJ1-6 few TRBV20-1 NA CSATRLLLGNSPLHF TGCAGTGCTACGAGACTGCTTCTCGGGAATTCACCCCTCCACTTT
TRBJ1-1 NA TRBV6-1 NA CASESWGRGDTTPMEAFF TGTGCCAGCGAATCGTGGGGCCGAGGGGATACCACTCCTATGGAAGCTTTCTTT
TRBJ2-5 many TRBV9 NA CASSVGPAETQYF TGTGCCAGCAGCGTCGGTCCGGCCGAGACCCAGTACTTC
TRBJ1-2 few TRBV5-1 NA CASSLQGPYGYTF TGCGCCAGCAGTTTACAGGGTCCCTATGGCTACACCTTC